The 21 T cell receptor beta chains listed next were all sequenced from one sample in a study of naive and memory T cell subsets. Two oligonucleotides, mixed equimolar, formed the beta constant-region primer covering TRBC1 and TRBC2. TCRdb ran MiXCR on the UMI-ligation and nested PCR reads and lists one entry per CDR3 protein. The sample holds roughly 98,000 distinct CDR3 sequences; more than 6.5% are singletons and the top ten take around 1.7%. Sequencing was done on a sample of central memory CD4+ T cells from blood. The receptors originated from a human donor in good health.

This clonotype was recorded many times. The J gene is TRBJ1-1, the V gene TRBV12-3 or TRBV12-4; D gene uncertain. The CDR3 consists of 13 residues. Trimming left V 9 bases short and J 7 bases short, with 18 bases between. CDR3 DNA: TGTGCCAGTAGATCCCTATCGGTTCGTGAAGCTTTCTTT. Its translation: CASRSLSVREAFF.

This clonotype was counted ten times or more. The chain couples TRBV7-3 to TRBJ2-1; a possible D gene is TRBD2 (6 bases). The length of the CDR3 is 14 residues. Trimming stripped 5 bases from V and 6 bases from J, with 14 bases between. The germline gives CDR1 SGHTA, CDR2 FQGTGA. CDR3 amino acids: CASSLSGSSNEQFF. The CDR3, as DNA: TGTGCCAGCAGCCTGAGCGGGTCTAGCAATGAGCAGTTCTTC.

The sample holds many counts of this clonotype. The chain has TRBV5-1 and TRBJ1-2; D unclear. The germline V and J ends were trimmed by 0 bases and 4 bases, with 10 bases remaining between them. Germline V gene lookup returns CDR1 SGHRS and CDR2 YFSETQ. The CDR3 runs 14 residues. CDR3 region: CASSLDSDFYGYTF. The CDR3 DNA sequence: TGCGCCAGCAGCTTGGACTCCGACTTCTATGGCTACACCTTC.

In its sample, this clonotype was seen a few times. This chain joins TRBV28 and TRBJ2-2; D is uncertain. The CDR3 runs to 16 residues. Trimming took 1 base from V and 0 from J, leaving 9 bases between them. Germline assignment: CDR1 MDHEN and CDR2 SYDVKM. CDR3: CASSLLSRANTGELFF. In DNA, the CDR3 is TGTGCCAGCAGTTTATTGTCTAGGGCGAACACCGGGGAGCTGTTTTTT.

This clonotype has a count of ten or more. This chain joins TRBV4-3 and TRBJ2-2; 7 bases are a match to TRBD1. This CDR3 is built from 16 residues. V shed 0 bases and J 4 bases; nucleotides not matched to a gene: 5. Germline CDR1 LGHNA, CDR2 YSLEER. The chain's CDR3 is CASSQERGQFTGELFF. The CDR3 DNA reads as TGCGCCAGCAGCCAAGAGAGGGGACAGTTCACCGGGGAGCTGTTTTTT.

In its sample, this clonotype was seen many times. The CDR3 nucleotides are TGTGCCAGCAGCCCGATGGGTGCCTATGAAGCTTTCTTT. Protein sequence: CASSPMGAYEAFF. The chain is built from TRBV7-2 and TRBJ1-1; D not resolved. CDR3 length: 13 residues. The V gene lost 5 bases and the J gene lost 7 bases, with 14 bases spanning the gap. Per germline, CDR1 SGHTA and CDR2 FQGNSA.

This clonotype was observed many times. The chain links TRBV2 to TRBJ2-2; TRBD2 aligns across 7 bases. CDR3 size: 15 residues. Germline CDR1 reads SNHLY; CDR2 reads FYNNEI. The V gene end was trimmed by 3 bases and the J gene end by 4 bases; junction bases not matched to a gene: 5. This CDR3 is CASSDFTGGTGELFF. The CDR3 DNA sequence: TGTGCCAGCAGTGACTTTACGGGGGGCACCGGGGAGCTGTTTTTT.

The table lists this clonotype with a count of one. This could be a read error, since a much larger clone is one nucleotide away. The chain employs TRBV18 and TRBJ1-1; D call uncertain. The CDR3 consists of 13 residues. Germline CDR1 reads KGHSH; CDR2 reads LQKENI. CDR3 in amino acids: CASSPNKNTEVFF. The CDR3 coding sequence is TGTGCCAGCTCACCAAACAAGAACACTGAAGTTTTCTTT.

This clonotype was detected ten times or more. This CDR3 is CSARTFGSPYEQYF. As DNA, the CDR3 is TGCAGTGCTAGGACCTTCGGGAGTCCCTACGAGCAGTACTTC. V usage is TRBV20-1 and J usage is TRBJ2-7, with a possible D match to TRBD2 (6 bases). Trimming cost V 3 bases and J 2 bases, with 14 bases left between them. CDR1 is DFQATT and CDR2 is SNEGSKA in the germline V gene (reference sequence). The length of the CDR3 is 14 residues.

This clonotype was seen ten or more times. The chain employs TRBV7-2 and TRBJ1-6; D is possibly TRBD1 (5 bases). V was pared by 5 bases and J by 5 bases, with 10 bases between. Germline assignment: CDR1 SGHTA and CDR2 FQGNSA. The CDR3 is 14 amino acids. The CDR3 is CASSRGANNSPLHF. The CDR3 DNA follows: TGTGCCAGCAGCCGCGGGGCCAATAATTCACCCCTCCACTTT.

This clonotype was detected many times. The rearrangement uses TRBV7-9 and TRBJ2-6; D gene unclear. The CDR3 runs 16 residues. The V gene's germline CDR1 is SEHNR and CDR2 FQNEAQ (reference sequence). V was shortened by 5 bases and J by 0 bases, with 11 bases between the two germline ends. In DNA form, the CDR3 reads TGTGCCAGCAGCCCCGTCGGAGTCTCTGGGGCCAACGTCCTGACTTTC. Protein sequence: CASSPVGVSGANVLTF.

This clonotype occurred many times. The chain couples TRBV11-2 to TRBJ1-3; D unclear. CDR1 is SGHAT, CDR2 FQNNGV, per germline. This CDR3 has 15 residues. V was clipped by 0 bases and J by 0 bases, with 6 bases between them. CDR3 in DNA: TGTGCCAGCAGCTTAGAGGGTAACTCTGGAAACACCATATATTTT. This codes for CASSLEGNSGNTIYF.

At least ten counts were recorded for this clonotype. The chain has TRBV2 and TRBJ1-1; D is possibly TRBD1 (5 bases). Germline values: CDR1 SNHLY, CDR2 FYNNEI. The CDR3 extends over 13 amino acids. Trimming removed 1 base at V and 4 bases at J, with 7 bases between. The CDR3 loop reads CASSEGTTTEAFF. As DNA, the CDR3 is TGTGCCAGCAGTGAAGGGACAACCACTGAAGCTTTCTTT.

The CDR3 here is CASSWGDFSYEQYF. For the CDR3, the DNA is TGTGCCAGCAGCTGGGGTGACTTTTCCTACGAGCAGTACTTC. The chain combines TRBV7-9 with TRBJ2-7; D unresolved. V gave up 4 bases and J gave up 1 base, with 11 bases separating them. Germline CDR1 SEHNR, CDR2 FQNEAQ (reference sequence). CDR3 length: 14 amino acids.

This clonotype came up many times. The rearrangement joins TRBV29-1 to TRBJ1-1, with D uncertain. V gave up 4 bases and J gave up 6 bases, with 6 bases separating them. The V gene's germline CDR1 is SQVTM and CDR2 ANQGSEA. This CDR3 comprises 10 residues. As DNA, the CDR3 is TGCAGCGTTGCGGACGCTGAAGCTTTCTTT. Protein product: CSVADAEAFF.

This clonotype has a handful of counts. V and J are TRBV6-1 and TRBJ2-1; 9 bases align to TRBD2. The germline CDR1 and CDR2 sequences are MNHNS and SASEGT. The V gene end was trimmed by 7 bases and the J gene end by 3 bases; junction bases not matched to a gene: 7. This CDR3 region has 15 residues. The CDR3 reads CASNPGTSFYNEQFF. DNA of the CDR3: TGTGCCAGCAACCCCGGGACTAGCTTCTACAATGAGCAGTTCTTC.

This clonotype showed up just a few times. The chain has TRBV29-1 and TRBJ2-3; D possibly corresponds to TRBD1 (6 bases). Deletions cut 5 bases from V and 8 bases from J, with 20 bases between. The CDR3 consists of 14 residues. Germline lookup yields CDR1 SQVTM and CDR2 ANQGSEA. This CDR3 reads CSVYRQATTSTQYF. Here the CDR3 DNA reads TGCAGCGTTTACAGACAGGCAACCACTAGTACGCAGTATTTT.

Many counts were recorded for this clonotype. The chain carries TRBV7-2 and TRBJ2-5; weak D call: TRBD1 (5 bases). The germline V and J ends were trimmed by 5 bases and 5 bases, with 15 bases remaining between them. Germline V lookup: CDR1 SGHTA, CDR2 FQGNSA. The CDR3 has 14 residues. For the CDR3, the DNA is TGTGCCAGCAGCCAACACTGGGGCCAGGAGACCCAGTACTTC. This gives the protein CASSQHWGQETQYF.

V and J are TRBV12-3 or TRBV12-4 and TRBJ1-2; tentative D call: TRBD1 (6 bases). The CDR3 extends over 15 amino acids. Trimming removed 6 bases at V and 2 bases at J, with 16 bases between. CDR3 in amino acids: CASSRRTGPNYGYTF. DNA for the CDR3: TGTGCCAGCAGCCGAAGAACAGGGCCCAACTATGGCTACACCTTC.

The V and J genes are TRBV7-9 and TRBJ2-5; D unresolved. Germline lookup yields CDR1 SEHNR and CDR2 FQNEAQ (reference sequence). Trimming removed 5 bases at V and 2 bases at J, with 15 bases between. The CDR3 covers 15 residues. The CDR3 loop is CASSPAPLRQETQYF. DNA for the CDR3: TGTGCCAGCAGCCCAGCCCCACTCCGACAAGAGACCCAGTACTTC.

This clonotype was picked up many times. V gene TRBV11-3 combines with J gene TRBJ2-1; D assignment may be TRBD1 or TRBD2 (5 bases each). V was clipped by 5 bases and J by 4 bases, with 9 bases between them. CDR1 SGHNT and CDR2 YENEEA come from the germline V gene. CDR3 length: 13 amino acids. The CDR3 coding sequence is TGTGCCAGCAGCCGGGACGGGTACAATGAGCAGTTCTTC. It encodes CASSRDGYNEQFF.